The clone carrying this T cell receptor beta chain has more than one count but fewer than ten. Its antigen remains unknown. The CDR3 covers 16 residues. V lost 3 bases and J lost 7, with 22 bases in between. Germline assignment: CDR1 SGDLS and CDR2 YYNGEE. The data derive from a study of CD8 T cells in ankylosing spondylitis. Study outcomes and limitations: What appeared characteristic of ankylosing spondylitis blood was a TCR beta motif of eight or nine highly homologous variants.

TCRdb reprocessed the 5' RACE reads with MiXCR, giving one entry per CDR3 protein. This table holds about 250,000 distinct CDR3 sequences, roughly 32% found once. Sequencing used blood, either unsorted or a sorted T cell fraction (not recorded which). The receptor was derived from a male donor with ankylosing spondylitis or in good health (not recorded which). This chain joins TRBV9 and TRBJ2-5, with D tentatively TRBD2 (6 bases). CDR3 region: CASSGGAEPDKGTQYF. The CDR3 nucleotides read TGTGCCAGCAGCGGCGGGGCAGAACCAGACAAAGGGACCCAGTACTTC.